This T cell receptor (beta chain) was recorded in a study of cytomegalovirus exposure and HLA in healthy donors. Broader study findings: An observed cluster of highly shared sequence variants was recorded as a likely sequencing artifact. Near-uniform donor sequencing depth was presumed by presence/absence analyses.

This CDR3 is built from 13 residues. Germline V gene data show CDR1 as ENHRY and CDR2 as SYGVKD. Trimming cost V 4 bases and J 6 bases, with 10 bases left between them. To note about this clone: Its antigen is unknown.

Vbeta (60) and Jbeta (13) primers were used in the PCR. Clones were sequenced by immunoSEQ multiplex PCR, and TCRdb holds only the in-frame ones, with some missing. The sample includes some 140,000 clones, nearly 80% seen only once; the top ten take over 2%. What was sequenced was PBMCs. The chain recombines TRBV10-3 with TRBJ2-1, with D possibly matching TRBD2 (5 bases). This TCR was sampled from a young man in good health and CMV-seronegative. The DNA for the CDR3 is TGTGCCATCAGTGTTAGCGATCTCAATGAGCAGTTCTTC. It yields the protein CAISVSDLNEQFF.